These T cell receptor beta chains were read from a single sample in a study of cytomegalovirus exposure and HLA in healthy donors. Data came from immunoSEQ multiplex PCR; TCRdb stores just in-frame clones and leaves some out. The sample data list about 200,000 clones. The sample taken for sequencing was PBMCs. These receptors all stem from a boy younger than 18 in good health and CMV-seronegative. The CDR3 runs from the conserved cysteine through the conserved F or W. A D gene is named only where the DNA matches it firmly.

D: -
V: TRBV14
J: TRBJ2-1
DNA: TGTGCCAGCAGCCGGATAAGTTGGACTGCCTCCTACAATGAGCAGTTCTTC
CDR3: CASSRISWTASYNEQFF

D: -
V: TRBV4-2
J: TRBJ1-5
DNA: TGTGCCAGCAGCCAAAAGGGGATGCTTAGCAATCAGCCCCAGCATTTT
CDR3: CASSQKGMLSNQPQHF

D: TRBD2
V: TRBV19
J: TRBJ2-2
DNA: TGTGCCACATCCCCCGGGACTAGTAACAGCGGGGAGCTGTTTTTT
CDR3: CATSPGTSNSGELFF

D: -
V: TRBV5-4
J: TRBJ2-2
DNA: TGTGCCAGCAGCACCCCCTTGGGGGGCACCGGGGAGCTGTTTTTT
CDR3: CASSTPLGGTGELFF

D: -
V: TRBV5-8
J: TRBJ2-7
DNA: TGTGCCAGCAGCTTGGGGCAGGGTCGCTACGAGCAGTACTTC
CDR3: CASSLGQGRYEQYF

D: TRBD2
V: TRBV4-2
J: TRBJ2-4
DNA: TGTGCCAGCAGCCAAGTGAGTTTCCTAGCGGGATCTTCCAACATTCAGTACTTC
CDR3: CASSQVSFLAGSSNIQYF

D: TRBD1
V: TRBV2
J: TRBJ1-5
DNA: TGTGCCAGCAGGTACCGGGACAGGGACAATCAGCCCCAGCATTTT
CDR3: CASRYRDRDNQPQHF

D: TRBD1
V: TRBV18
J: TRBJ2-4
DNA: TGTGCCAGCTCGACAGGGGCTCTAAACATTCAGTACTTC
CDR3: CASSTGALNIQYF

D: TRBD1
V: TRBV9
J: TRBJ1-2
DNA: TGTGCCAGCAGCGGACAGGGGGGAATCTATGGCTACACCTTC
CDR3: CASSGQGGIYGYTF

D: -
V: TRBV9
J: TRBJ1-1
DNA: TGTGCCAGCAGCGTAGAGCCGGGGGGAAGAACTGAAGCTTTCTTT
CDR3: CASSVEPGGRTEAFF

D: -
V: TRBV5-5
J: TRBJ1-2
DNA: TGTGCCAGCAGCCCCCTCAACTATGGCTACACCTTC
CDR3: CASSPLNYGYTF